This T cell receptor (beta chain) appears in the sequencing data of a study of molecular identifiers for immune sequencing clone quantification. TCRdb re-derived calls from the PCR reads in MiXCR, one entry per CDR3 protein. The table lists 460,000 or so distinct CDR3 sequences, over 20% of them singletons. This clonotype was found many times. The germline V and J ends were trimmed by 4 bases and 2 bases, with 12 bases remaining between them. CDR3 length: 13 residues. Germline V gives CDR1 DFQATT, CDR2 SNEGSKA (reference sequence). This clonotype originated in a human donor in good health. Some libraries in this study had Jurkat cell RNA spiked in. The chain combines TRBV20-1 with TRBJ2-7; possibly TRBD1 for D (6 bases). The specimen sequenced was naive CD8+ T cells from blood, with Jurkat cell RNA spiked in. The subset was: FACS-sorted CD8+CD4-CCR7+CD45RA+ naive T cells. The chain's CDR3 is CSATPGVPYEQYF. In DNA form, the CDR3 reads TGCAGTGCTACGCCAGGGGTACCCTACGAGCAGTACTTC.